This TCR beta chain was sequenced for a study of response to subunit inactivated influenza vaccine listed by TCRdb under 2018. Regarding the research as a whole: The study used deep quantitative T cell receptor repertoire profiling to track responses to a trivalent subunit inactivated influenza vaccine. Overall study outcomes, separate from this receptor: It was suggested by the authors that each seasonal influenza vaccination may recruit only a limited number of new T cells.

Library method: RT-PCR. This sample was sequenced with an Illumina HiSeq 2500. TCRdb reanalyzed the raw reads on its own, using fastp at Q25 for trimming and MiXCR for clone calling, and kept in-frame beta chains. Each record represents a unique CDR3 protein, reported with the most common genes and DNA among its rows. A total of hundreds of thousands of distinct CDR3 sequences appear in this sample, approximately 17% of them only once. The ten largest clones add up to around 9.9% of the sample. This clonotype was counted only a few times. No cognate antigen has been identified for it. No base quality information exists; no much larger clone differs at one position. The germline V gene (reference sequence) specifies PRHDT as CDR1 and FYEKMQ as CDR2. Trimming takes 5 bases off V and 2 bases off J; junction bases not matched to a gene: 7. Inclusive of the bounding cysteine and phenylalanine, the CDR3 is 16 residues long. Of all the DNA, just the CDR3 is kept, 48 bases in frame from base 1.

The material was PBMCs from blood, obtained around 5 days after vaccination. This TCR derives from a man aged 50-60 years who received an inactivated influenza vaccine. Donor details come from another sample of the same person, matched by shared clones. Here the chain combines TRBV13 and TRBJ2-5; 11 of the junction bases match TRBD2. The CDR3: CASSTYSGGAQETQYF. The nucleotides are TGTGCCAGCAGCACCTATAGCGGGGGGGCGCAAGAGACCCAGTACTTC.